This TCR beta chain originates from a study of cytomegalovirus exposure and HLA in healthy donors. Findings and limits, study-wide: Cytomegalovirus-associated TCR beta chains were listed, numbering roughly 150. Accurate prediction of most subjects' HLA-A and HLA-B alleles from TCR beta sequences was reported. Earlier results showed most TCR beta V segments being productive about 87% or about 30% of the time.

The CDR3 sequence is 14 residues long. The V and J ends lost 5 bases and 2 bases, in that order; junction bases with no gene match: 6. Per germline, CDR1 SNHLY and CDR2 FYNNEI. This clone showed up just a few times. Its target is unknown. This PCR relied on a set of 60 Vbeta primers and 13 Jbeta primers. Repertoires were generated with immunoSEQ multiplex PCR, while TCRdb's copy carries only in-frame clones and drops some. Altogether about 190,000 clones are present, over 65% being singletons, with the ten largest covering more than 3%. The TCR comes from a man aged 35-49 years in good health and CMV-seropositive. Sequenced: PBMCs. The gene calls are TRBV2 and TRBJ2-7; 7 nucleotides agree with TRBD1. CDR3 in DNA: TGTGCCAGCAGTACGGACAGGTTGACCTACGAGCAGTACTTC. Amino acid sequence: CASSTDRLTYEQYF.